The 21 T cell receptor beta chains presented below share a single source sample, sequenced in a study of beta chain features in type 1 diabetes. The authors reverse transcribed all of the isolated RNA, so sequencing captured expressed TCRB transcripts. Repertoires were generated with immunoSEQ multiplex PCR, while TCRdb's copy carries only in-frame clones and drops some. The sample records around 430,000 clones, roughly 31% being singletons. The sequencing sample was made of naive CD4+ T cells from blood. Receptor source: a young man in good health.

V usage is TRBV2 and J usage is TRBJ2-1; D perhaps matches TRBD2 (5 bases). The CDR3 length is 15 residues. In germline, CDR1 is SNHLY, CDR2 FYNNEI. The V gene lost 4 bases and the J gene lost 3 bases, with 13 bases spanning the gap. CDR3 sequence: CASSGGSPIYNEQFF. The CDR3 region has the DNA TGTGCCAGCAGTGGAGGGAGCCCCATCTACAATGAGCAGTTCTTC.

The chain recombines TRBV20-1 with TRBJ1-1, with 7 bases identical to TRBD1. J was trimmed by 8 bases and V by 6 bases; bases with no gene match: 6. Per the germline V gene, CDR1 is DFQATT and CDR2 is SNEGSKA (reference sequence). This CDR3 comprises 11 residues. The CDR3 region has the DNA TGCAGTGCACCGACAGGGTGGGAAGCTTTCTTT. This encodes CSAPTGWEAFF.

This clone has just a few counts. J is TRBJ2-3 and V is TRBV7-9; D may be TRBD1 (5 bases). V lost 5 bases and J 0 bases, leaving 15 bases between the germline ends. This CDR3 comprises 16 residues. Germline CDR1 reads SEHNR; CDR2 reads FQNEAQ (reference sequence). CDR3 protein: CASSPNGAISTDTQYF. The CDR3 region has the DNA TGTGCCAGCAGCCCTAATGGGGCTATAAGCACAGATACGCAGTATTTT.

The chain is built from TRBV30 and TRBJ1-4, with TRBD1 identical over 7 bases. CDR1 is GTSNPN, CDR2 SVGIG, per germline (reference sequence). Trimming cost V 3 bases and J 6 bases; bases outside gene matches: 4. The CDR3 runs 13 residues. The CDR3 region has the DNA TGTGCCTGGAGCCAGGGGGTTTATGAAAAACTGTTTTTT. Amino acids: CAWSQGVYEKLFF.

The chain has TRBV18 and TRBJ2-2, with TRBD1 matching over 8 bases. V shed 3 bases and J 6 bases; nucleotides not matched to a gene: 6. Germline V CDR1 and CDR2: KGHSH, LQKENI. The CDR3 is 15 amino acids. CDR3 in DNA: TGTGCCAGCTCACCGGGACAGGTGCGGGCCGGGGAGCTGTTTTTT. As protein: CASSPGQVRAGELFF.

The chain is built from TRBV7-9 and TRBJ2-1; D gene ambiguous. The CDR3 has 13 residues. The ends were cut back, 4 bases at V and 4 bases at J, with 8 bases in the middle. The germline CDR1 and CDR2 sequences are SEHNR and FQNEAQ (reference sequence). Here the CDR3 DNA reads TGTGCCAGCAGCTCCGAAATGTACAATGAGCAGTTCTTC. The encoded protein is CASSSEMYNEQFF. Variable domain in full (rest from reference TRBV7-9 and TRBJ2-1): DTGVSQNPRHKITKRGQNVTFRCDPISEHNRLYWYRQTLGQGPEFLTYFQNEAQLEKSRLLSDRFSAERPKGSFSTLEIQRTEQGDSAMYLCASSSEMYNEQFFGPGTRLTVL.

The V and J genes are TRBV15 and TRBJ2-2; D gene ambiguous. The germline gives CDR1 LNHNV, CDR2 YYDKDF (reference sequence). This CDR3 spans 16 amino acids. V was cut by 0 bases and J by 5 bases, with 13 bases left in between. The CDR3, as DNA: TGTGCCACCAGCAGAGATCTTTCGATGGCGACCGGGGAGCTGTTTTTT. It is translated as CATSRDLSMATGELFF. Based on the CDR3 plus reference TRBV15 and TRBJ2-2, the full variable domain is DAMVIQNPRYQVTQFGKPVTLSCSQTLNHNVMYWYQQKSSQAPKLLFHYYDKDFNNEADTPDNFQSRRPNTSFCFLDIRSPGLGDTAMYLCATSRDLSMATGELFFGEGSRLTVL.

This clone was counted a few times. V and J are TRBV30 and TRBJ2-7, with D maybe TRBD2 (5 bases). The CDR3 extends over 14 amino acids. Germline V gene lookup returns CDR1 GTSNPN and CDR2 SVGIG (reference sequence). V dropped 2 bases and J dropped 7 bases, with 18 bases sitting between them. The CDR3 loop is CAWSRQAPTGEQYF. CDR3 DNA: TGTGCCTGGAGTAGGCAGGCCCCTACGGGAGAGCAGTACTTC.

The chain has TRBV29-1 and TRBJ2-5; TRBD1 aligns across 10 bases. V was clipped by 7 bases and J by 4 bases; unmatched bases: 9. Germline-derived CDR1 and CDR2 are SQVTM and ANQGSEA. The CDR3 covers 14 residues. The CDR3 sequence is CSARQGACGETQYF. The CDR3 bases are TGCAGCGCTAGACAGGGGGCGTGCGGAGAGACCCAGTACTTC. Filled out from reference TRBV29-1 and TRBJ2-5, the complete variable domain reads SAVISQKPSRDICQRGTSLTIQCQVDSQVTMMFWYRQQPGQSLTLIATANQGSEATYESGFVIDKFPISRPNLTFSTLTVSNMSPEDSSIYLCSARQGACGETQYFGPGTRLLVL.

In this sample, this clone turned up a few times. The rearrangement links TRBV29-1 to TRBJ2-7; 9 bases match TRBD2. The germline V gene encodes CDR1 SQVTM and CDR2 ANQGSEA. The CDR3 runs 12 residues. The ends lost 7 bases at V and 2 bases at J; junction bases unmatched: 3. The CDR3, as DNA: TGCAGCGCCTTAGCGGGAGCCTACGAGCAGTACTTC. It specifies CSALAGAYEQYF.

This clone has more than one count but fewer than ten. V is TRBV18 and J is TRBJ2-1; tentatively, D is TRBD2 (6 bases). V was pared by 3 bases and J by 8 bases, with 14 bases between. CDR3 length: 14 residues. In germline, CDR1 is KGHSH, CDR2 LQKENI. CDR3 region: CASSPLTRGDEQFF. The CDR3 DNA sequence: TGTGCCAGCTCACCCCTCACGCGGGGCGATGAGCAGTTCTTC.

This clone appeared a single time. V usage is TRBV18 and J usage is TRBJ2-3; D unresolved. In germline, CDR1 is KGHSH, CDR2 LQKENI. The V and J ends lost 5 bases and 1 base respectively, with 10 bases between them. The CDR3 runs to 14 residues. The CDR3 nucleotides read TGTGCCAGCTCAACCCCCTCCGGCACAGATACGCAGTATTTT. Amino acid sequence: CASSTPSGTDTQYF.

There are a few counts of this clone. The CDR3 DNA sequence: TGCAGTATCCGCCGGGGCACTGAAGCTTTCTTT. As protein: CSIRRGTEAFF. The chain joins TRBV29-1 to TRBJ1-1; no clear D. CDR3 length: 11 amino acids. Germline V CDR1 and CDR2: SQVTM, ANQGSEA.

The V call is TRBV5-4, the J call TRBJ2-5, with TRBD1 as a possible D gene (6 bases). In germline, CDR1 is SGHNT, CDR2 YYREEE (reference sequence). This CDR3 has 14 amino acids. V dropped 0 bases and J dropped 1 base, with 7 bases sitting between them. CDR3 bases: TGTGCCAGCAGCTTGGGGACAGCCCAAGAGACCCAGTACTTC. Protein product: CASSLGTAQETQYF.

The rearrangement uses TRBV15 and TRBJ2-7, with 10 bases aligning to TRBD1. Germline V gives CDR1 LNHNV, CDR2 YYDKDF (reference sequence). CDR3 size: 18 residues. V lost 0 bases, J lost 1 base, and 9 bases stayed unmatched. The DNA for the CDR3 is TGTGCCACCAGCAGAGACACATTTCGGACAGGGGGTTCCTACGAGCAGTACTTC. This encodes CATSRDTFRTGGSYEQYF.

The chain couples TRBV4-2 to TRBJ2-1, with D maybe TRBD1 (6 bases). Germline loops: CDR1 LGHNA, CDR2 YNFKEQ. The V end lost 5 bases, the J end lost 7 bases, and 12 bases lay between the germline ends. The CDR3 extends over 13 amino acids. CDR3 DNA sequence: TGTGCCAGCAGCGTACAGGGTTTGAATGAGCAGTTCTTC. Translated: CASSVQGLNEQFF.

This chain links TRBV7-9 with TRBJ2-1; possible D gene TRBD2, 5 bases. Germline loops: CDR1 SEHNR, CDR2 FQNEAQ (reference sequence). Between the trimmed V and J ends, which lost 8 bases and 6 bases, there was a span of 20 bases. The CDR3 is made up of 15 amino acids. CDR3 nucleotide sequence: TGTGCCAGCGAAATCCCCGAGGGTCCCTCCAATGAGCAGTTCTTC. This gives the protein CASEIPEGPSNEQFF.

This chain uses TRBV19 with TRBJ2-6; a weak D match, TRBD2 (5 bases). The germline gives CDR1 LNHDA, CDR2 SQIVND (reference sequence). The CDR3 spans 14 residues. The V gene lost 9 bases and the J gene lost 1 base, with 10 bases spanning the gap. The CDR3 region has the DNA TGTGCCAGCCGAGAGGGATCTGGGGCCAACGTCCTGACTTTC. Amino acids: CASREGSGANVLTF.

The chain combines TRBV9 with TRBJ1-3; D gene uncertain. The CDR3 extends over 16 amino acids. Trimming pared 0 bases from V and 0 bases from J, leaving 10 bases between. Germline V gene lookup returns CDR1 SGDLS and CDR2 YYNGEE. CDR3 in DNA: TGTGCCAGCAGCGTAGGTGGGCCTCGCTCTGGAAACACCATATATTTT. This sequence encodes CASSVGGPRSGNTIYF.

This clone occurred a few times. In DNA, the CDR3 is TGTGCCTGGAGTGGTGGTTTCTGGGACACTGAAGCTTTCTTT. Its protein is CAWSGGFWDTEAFF. The J gene is TRBJ1-1, the V gene TRBV30; no clear D. Trimming took 1 base from V and 3 from J, leaving 12 bases between them. Germline CDR1 reads GTSNPN; CDR2 reads SVGIG (reference sequence). The CDR3 extends over 14 amino acids.

As to this clone: The identical CDR3 is also encoded by other nucleotide sequences in the sample. The gene calls are TRBV7-2 and TRBJ2-2; D perhaps matches TRBD2 (5 bases). This CDR3 has 15 amino acids. Trimming took off 4 bases at V and 2 bases at J, with 11 bases between the two ends. Germline CDR1 is SGHTA and CDR2 is FQGNSA. The CDR3 DNA follows: TGTGCCAGCAGCTCCCGGACTGGCAACACCGGGGAGCTGTTTTTT. Residues: CASSSRTGNTGELFF. Full variable domain (rest looked up from reference TRBV7-2 and TRBJ2-2): GAGVSQSPSNKVTEKGKDVELRCDPISGHTALYWYRQSLGQGLEFLIYFQGNSAPDKSGLPSDRFSAERTGGSVSTLTIQRTQQEDSAVYLCASSSRTGNTGELFFGEGSRLTVL.